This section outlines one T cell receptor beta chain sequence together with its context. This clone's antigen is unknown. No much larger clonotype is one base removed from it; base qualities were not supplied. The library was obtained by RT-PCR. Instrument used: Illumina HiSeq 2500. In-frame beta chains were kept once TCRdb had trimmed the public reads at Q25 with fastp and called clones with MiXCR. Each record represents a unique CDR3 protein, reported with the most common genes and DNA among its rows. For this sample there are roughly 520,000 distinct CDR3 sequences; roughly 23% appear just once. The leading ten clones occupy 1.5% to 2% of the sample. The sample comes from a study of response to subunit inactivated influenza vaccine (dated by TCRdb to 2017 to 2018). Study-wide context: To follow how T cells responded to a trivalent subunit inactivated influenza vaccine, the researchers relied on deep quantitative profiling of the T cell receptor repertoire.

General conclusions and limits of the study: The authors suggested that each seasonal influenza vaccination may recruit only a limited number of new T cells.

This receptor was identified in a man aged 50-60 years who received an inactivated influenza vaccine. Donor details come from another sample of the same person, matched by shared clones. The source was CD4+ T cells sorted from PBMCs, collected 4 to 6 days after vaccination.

The CDR3: CSARELGGEKLFF. DNA sequence: TGCAGTGCTAGAGAGCTGGGAGGAGAAAAACTGTTTTTT. Recombination linked TRBV20-1 to TRBJ1-4; no D gene call is confident. Trimming removed 0 bases from V and 8 bases from J, leaving 10 bases between the germline ends. From cysteine to phenylalanine, the CDR3 is 13 amino acids long. Just the 39-base CDR3 DNA is kept, in frame starting at base 1. Reading the germline V gene (reference sequence) gives CDR1 DFQATT and CDR2 SNEGSKA.